This entry describes one T cell receptor beta chain. Its antigen is as yet unknown. The data stem from a study of Tregs in tolerant kidney transplant recipients. Overall study results and limits: This study did not directly address biological reproducibility.

Some clones are missing from TCRdb's copy, which holds only in-frame ones; the method was immunoSEQ multiplex PCR. Found here are approximately 50,000 clones, around 90% of them singletons; the top ten hold over 12%. Recipients received nonmyeloablative bone marrow transplants from related graft donors, with transient mixed chimerism. V lost 4 bases, J lost 4 bases, and 11 bases stayed unmatched. The CDR3 spans 16 residues. The V gene's germline CDR1 is LGHNA and CDR2 YNFKEQ. This sequence joins TRBV4-2 and TRBJ2-3; 7 bases agree with TRBD2. The sequence derives from a human patient who received a combined kidney and bone marrow transplant. Part of the T cell pool may stem from the graft donor. The sample was CD8+ T cells from blood (PBMCs), taken 24 months after the transplant. The chain's CDR3 is CASSPPESGVADTQYF. CDR3 coding DNA: TGTGCCAGCAGCCCACCGGAGAGCGGGGTTGCAGATACGCAGTATTTT.